This T cell receptor (beta chain) came from a study of cytomegalovirus exposure and HLA in healthy donors. In the study overall: As released early, the data held 75 million to 90 million unique TCRs from HLA-typed donors. Study-wide results and caveats: Most of the TCR beta V segments (in an earlier analysis) were productive either about 90% or about 30% of the time. Later on, an analysis showed TCR association rates differing by HLA locus, with DRB1 the most and HLA-C the fewest.

A few counts support this clone. The target antigen is unknown. While unrecorded immune exposures were likely, the donors were nominally healthy when sampled. PCR primers comprised 60 Vbeta and 13 Jbeta primers. Libraries were prepared by immunoSEQ multiplex PCR; TCRdb keeps only in-frame clonotypes and omits some of them. The repertoire holds some 150,000 clones, with roughly 80% as singletons. The CDR3 consists of 18 residues. The V gene lost 1 base and the J gene lost 2 bases, with 18 bases spanning the gap. Germline V gene sequence: CDR1 LGHNA, CDR2 YNFKEQ. The sequence derives from a man in his forties in good health and CMV-seronegative. The sample taken for sequencing was PBMCs. The gene calls are TRBV4-2 and TRBJ1-5, with D possibly TRBD1 on 5 matching bases. Here the CDR3 reads CASSQGNPTEEGNQPQHF. In DNA, the CDR3 is TGTGCCAGCAGCCAAGGAAATCCGACAGAAGAAGGCAATCAGCCCCAGCATTTT.